Sequencing of this T cell receptor beta chain was carried out in a study of blood T cell repertoires in COVID-19. Looking at the study overall: Sites across the United States, Italy and Spain contributed samples from acute and convalescent COVID-19. T cells, B-cell-depleted T cells, or PBMCs supplied cDNA or gDNA.

This clone turned up a few times. How the authors handled the data: Using reference gene primer amplification, nucleated cell counts were estimated. Clones were read by immunoSEQ multiplex PCR, and TCRdb kept only the in-frame ones, dropping some. D and trimming come from the DNA, and the V and J calls and clone size come from that table. The table lists approximately 150,000 clones, approximately 86% of them singletons. Germline trimming cut 3 bases from V and 2 bases from J; bases unmatched to any gene: 10. The CDR3 is 16 amino acids. Seattle researchers signed up patients amid active infection and tracked them longitudinally.

The sample consisted of peripheral blood. The chain has TRBV23-1 and TRBJ2-7, with 7 bases lining up with TRBD1. TRBV23-1 is noted as an ORF with a role that remains uncertain. This TCR came from a woman older than 75 with COVID-19, enrolled during active disease. The CDR3 DNA follows: TGCGCCAGCAGTCAGTCACAGGGGAACATAACCTACGAGCAGTACTTC. Translation: CASSQSQGNITYEQYF.